This is a list of T cell receptor beta chains from one sample in a study of regulatory T cells in long-lasting Graves disease. TCRdb itself ran the multiplex PCR reads through MiXCR, one entry per CDR3 protein. The data show about 460,000 distinct CDR3 sequences, 14% seen once. These records were also assigned to another study, of T cells in Graves' hyperthyroidism and ophthalmopathy.

The material sequenced was peripheral blood mononuclear cells (PBMCs), taken at new diagnosis, from a patient treated with antithyroid drugs. The receptor source for this set is a woman aged 45-65 years with Graves disease. Both conserved end residues are part of each CDR3. Size is stated for part of the rows, as once, few or many counts, or as a class when the clone is expanded.

j_gene: .
abundance: .
v_gene: TRBV3-1
CDR3aa: CASSQDKPPGWRVLETQYF

j_gene: TRBJ2-7
abundance: .
v_gene: TRBV24-1
CDR3aa: CATSEAGQGLHEQYF

j_gene: TRBJ1-1
abundance: many
v_gene: TRBV5-5
CDR3aa: CASSLYELGNTEAFF

j_gene: TRBJ1-1
abundance: few
v_gene: TRBV24-1
CDR3aa: CATSAAPGQGARVTEAFF

j_gene: TRBJ2-1
abundance: many
v_gene: TRBV20-1
CDR3aa: CSARPSAGTYNEQFF

j_gene: TRBJ2-1
abundance: few
v_gene: TRBV5-5
CDR3aa: CASSSGPSGRPNERFF

j_gene: TRBJ1-1
abundance: many
v_gene: TRBV18
CDR3aa: CASSPTQRQTEAFF

j_gene: TRBJ2-2
abundance: many
v_gene: TRBV7-9
CDR3aa: CASSVKTGTSAGELFF

j_gene: TRBJ2-1
abundance: few
v_gene: TRBV11-2
CDR3aa: CASSPPENNEQFF

j_gene: TRBJ2-3
abundance: few
v_gene: TRBV10-1
CDR3aa: CASSDGAGVTDTQYF

j_gene: TRBJ2-2
abundance: few
v_gene: TRBV5-1
CDR3aa: CASSRMGGLAGSNTGELFF

j_gene: TRBJ2-7
abundance: .
v_gene: TRBV10-3
CDR3aa: CASRDSGSVYEQYF

j_gene: TRBJ2-2
abundance: many
v_gene: TRBV12-3/TRBV12-4
CDR3aa: CASSWGLAGDTGELFF

j_gene: TRBJ2-1
abundance: .
v_gene: TRBV7-8
CDR3aa: CASSLGGSSCNEQFF